This entry describes one TCR beta chain. This sample stems from a study of cytomegalovirus exposure and HLA in healthy donors. V was pared by 0 bases and J by 3 bases, with 8 bases of the junction left unmatched. The CDR3 runs 16 residues. From germline, CDR1 is WNHNN and CDR2 SYGVQD (reference sequence). The PCR used 60 Vbeta and 13 Jbeta primers. Generated by immunoSEQ multiplex PCR, the TCRdb table keeps only in-frame clones and is missing some. The table has about 160,000 clones, around 81% seen once; the top ten hold approximately 13%. The sequenced sample was PBMCs. The rearrangement joins TRBV10-1 to TRBJ2-7; 7 bases fit TRBD2. The clonotype originates from a woman aged 45 to 65 in good health and CMV-seronegative. The CDR3 nucleotides are TGCGCCAGCAGTGAGTCGGCTAGCGGAGCGCGCTACGAGCAGTACTTC. This codes for CASSESASGARYEQYF.